This T cell receptor (beta chain) emerged from a study of CD8 T cells in ankylosing spondylitis. Libraries of TCR beta came from quantitative 5'-RACE with molecular barcodes. In TCRdb, the 5' RACE reads were re-called with MiXCR into one record per CDR3 protein. The table shows around 540,000 distinct CDR3 sequences, with about 13% occurring only once. A remark on this clonotype: Its antigen is unidentified.

CDR3 length: 20 residues. V was pared by 2 bases and J by 5 bases, with 17 bases of the junction left unmatched. Germline assignment: CDR1 SGHAT and CDR2 FQDESV (reference sequence). Study-wide results and limits: Reportedly, significant enrichment of disease-linked clones occurred in matched ankylosing spondylitis synovial fluid. Disease-linked clones bore a CD8+ phenotype and were relatively rare in peripheral blood. Roughly 8 highly homologous variants made up a TCR beta motif, and this motif appeared characteristic of ankylosing spondylitis blood.

The sample comprised blood, either unsorted or a sorted T cell fraction (not recorded which). This chain uses TRBV11-1 with TRBJ2-1, with 11 bases aligning to TRBD1. The clonotype was recovered from a male donor with ankylosing spondylitis. This CDR3 is CASSLRGQGAALDNNNEQFF. The DNA for the CDR3 is TGTGCCAGCAGCTTACGCGGACAGGGGGCGGCACTAGACAACAACAATGAGCAGTTCTTC.